This is a list of T cell receptor beta chains from one sample in a study of blood T cell repertoires in COVID-19. Sequencing was performed with immunoSEQ multiplex PCR; in TCRdb, only in-frame clones are kept and a portion is missing. The sample comprises 150,000 or so clones, 80% to 85% of which are singletons, and 8% rests with the top ten. The sample was PBMCs or T cells enriched from blood (not recorded which). Every receptor here comes from a woman aged 45-65 years who had recovered from COVID-19. The CDR3 runs from the conserved cysteine through the conserved F or W. A D gene is named only where the DNA matches it firmly. Not all rows give a size; the values are once, few, many and, for expanded clones, a class.

V gene: TRBV14
D gene: NA
J gene: TRBJ2-3
clone size: few
CDR3 DNA: TGTGCCAGCAGCCAAGATTTTAGAGAGAGGGGGACAGATACGCAGTATTTT
CDR3 protein: CASSQDFRERGTDTQYF

V gene: TRBV5-8
D gene: TRBD1
J gene: TRBJ1-4
clone size: once
CDR3 DNA: TGTGCCAGCACCCAAGGACAGGGTGTTGAAAAACTGTTTTTT
CDR3 protein: CASTQGQGVEKLFF

V gene: TRBV14
D gene: NA
J gene: TRBJ1-6
clone size: NA
CDR3 DNA: TGTGCCAGCTGCGACAGGCCCGGAGTTTCACCCCTCCACTTT
CDR3 protein: CASCDRPGVSPLHF

V gene: TRBV6-5
D gene: TRBD1
J gene: TRBJ1-2
clone size: few
CDR3 DNA: TGTGCCAGCAGTTACTCGGGGACAGGCGGTGGCTACACCTTC
CDR3 protein: CASSYSGTGGGYTF

V gene: TRBV24-1
D gene: NA
J gene: TRBJ2-5
clone size: NA
CDR3 DNA: TGTGCCACCTCGGGCAGGGGAGAGACCCAGTACTTC
CDR3 protein: CATSGRGETQYF

V gene: TRBV9
D gene: NA
J gene: TRBJ2-3
clone size: few
CDR3 DNA: TGTGCCAGCAGCCCGGACAGTCCACTTAGCACAGATACGCAGTATTTT
CDR3 protein: CASSPDSPLSTDTQYF

V gene: TRBV4-3
D gene: NA
J gene: TRBJ2-3
clone size: NA
CDR3 DNA: TGCGCCAGCAGCCAACGGGGCGGGAACACAGATACGCAGTATTTT
CDR3 protein: CASSQRGGNTDTQYF

V gene: TRBV27
D gene: TRBD1
J gene: TRBJ2-2
clone size: few
CDR3 DNA: TGTGCCAGCAGTTTTGGACAGGGCGGCACCGGGGAGCTGTTTTTT
CDR3 protein: CASSFGQGGTGELFF

V gene: TRBV28
D gene: TRBD1
J gene: TRBJ1-1
clone size: NA
CDR3 DNA: TGTGCCAGCAGTTTAAGGGGGGGGACAGGGAACACTGAAGCTTTCTTT
CDR3 protein: CASSLRGGTGNTEAFF

V gene: TRBV4-2
D gene: TRBD1
J gene: TRBJ1-6
clone size: NA
CDR3 DNA: TGTGCCAGCAGCCAAGAGGGGACAGGAGTCTCACCCCTCCACTTT
CDR3 protein: CASSQEGTGVSPLHF

V gene: TRBV10-3
D gene: TRBD1
J gene: TRBJ2-2
clone size: NA
CDR3 DNA: TGTGCCACTTGGACAGGGGACACCGGGGAGCTGTTTTTT
CDR3 protein: CATWTGDTGELFF

V gene: TRBV29-1
D gene: TRBD2
J gene: TRBJ2-4
clone size: NA
CDR3 DNA: TGCAGCGTCGCGGGGGGGAGAAACATTCAGTACTTC
CDR3 protein: CSVAGGRNIQYF

V gene: TRBV24-1
D gene: TRBD1
J gene: TRBJ1-1
clone size: once
CDR3 DNA: TGTGCCACCAGTGACCGGACAGGGAGTGAAGCTTTCTTT
CDR3 protein: CATSDRTGSEAFF

V gene: TRBV13
D gene: TRBD2
J gene: TRBJ2-3
clone size: NA
CDR3 DNA: TGTGCCAGCAGCCACCTCGGGCGGGGGGATGATACGCAGTATTTT
CDR3 protein: CASSHLGRGDDTQYF

V gene: TRBV9
D gene: NA
J gene: TRBJ2-3
clone size: NA
CDR3 DNA: TGTGCCAGCAGCGTAGCGCAGACTTTCACAGATACGCAGTATTTT
CDR3 protein: CASSVAQTFTDTQYF

V gene: TRBV27
D gene: NA
J gene: TRBJ1-5
clone size: NA
CDR3 DNA: TGTGCCAGCAGTTTCACAGGCCTCAACCAGCCCCAGCATTTT
CDR3 protein: CASSFTGLNQPQHF

V gene: TRBV19
D gene: NA
J gene: TRBJ1-4
clone size: NA
CDR3 DNA: TGTGCCACTAAACAGTCAACTAATGAAAAACTGTTTTTT
CDR3 protein: CATKQSTNEKLFF

V gene: TRBV28
D gene: TRBD1
J gene: TRBJ1-3
clone size: NA
CDR3 DNA: TGTGCCAGCAGTTTGGGGACAGGGGCCTCTGGAAACACCATATATTTT
CDR3 protein: CASSLGTGASGNTIYF

V gene: TRBV2
D gene: NA
J gene: TRBJ2-7
clone size: NA
CDR3 DNA: TGTGCCAGCAGGGCACAGGGGGGGGCCTACGAGCAGTACTTC
CDR3 protein: CASRAQGGAYEQYF

V gene: TRBV3-1/TRBV3-2
D gene: TRBD1
J gene: TRBJ2-7
clone size: NA
CDR3 DNA: TGTGCCAGCAGCCAAGAGTACGGGACAGGGGACTCCTACGAGCAGTACTTC
CDR3 protein: CASSQEYGTGDSYEQYF

V gene: TRBV6-5
D gene: NA
J gene: TRBJ1-5
clone size: NA
CDR3 DNA: TGTGCCAGCAGTTACTCCGCGACGCGGGCTAATCAGCCCCAGCATTTT
CDR3 protein: CASSYSATRANQPQHF

V gene: TRBV12-3/TRBV12-4
D gene: NA
J gene: TRBJ2-2
clone size: NA
CDR3 DNA: TGTGCCAGCAGTTTAGAGGGGACCGGGGAGCTGTTTTTT
CDR3 protein: CASSLEGTGELFF

V gene: TRBV5-4
D gene: NA
J gene: TRBJ2-2
clone size: NA
CDR3 DNA: TGTGCCAGCAGCTTGGGAGGCGGGGTCGAAGCCGGGGAGCTGTTTTTT
CDR3 protein: CASSLGGGVEAGELFF

V gene: TRBV7-8
D gene: NA
J gene: TRBJ1-1
clone size: once
CDR3 DNA: TGTGCCAGCAGTCCACGGGTACAGGGCAAGGGCTACACTGAAGCTTTCTTT
CDR3 protein: CASSPRVQGKGYTEAFF

V gene: TRBV6-5
D gene: TRBD2
J gene: TRBJ2-2
clone size: NA
CDR3 DNA: TGTGCCAGCAGTCGACTAGCGGGAGGGTTCGGGGAGCTGTTTTTT
CDR3 protein: CASSRLAGGFGELFF

V gene: TRBV6-6
D gene: TRBD1
J gene: TRBJ2-1
clone size: NA
CDR3 DNA: TGTGCCAGCAACGGACAGGACCGGTACAATGAGCAGTTCTTC
CDR3 protein: CASNGQDRYNEQFF